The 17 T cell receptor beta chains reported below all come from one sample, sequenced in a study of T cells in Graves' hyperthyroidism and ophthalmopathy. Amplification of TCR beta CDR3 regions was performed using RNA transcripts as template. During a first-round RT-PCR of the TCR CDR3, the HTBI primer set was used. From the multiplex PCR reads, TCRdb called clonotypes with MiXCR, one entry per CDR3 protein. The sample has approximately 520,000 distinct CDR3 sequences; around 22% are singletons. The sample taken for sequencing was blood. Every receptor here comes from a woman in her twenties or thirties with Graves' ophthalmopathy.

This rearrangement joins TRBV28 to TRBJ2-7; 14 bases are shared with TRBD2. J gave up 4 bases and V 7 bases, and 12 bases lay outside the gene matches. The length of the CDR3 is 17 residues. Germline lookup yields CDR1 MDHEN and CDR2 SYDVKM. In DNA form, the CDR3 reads TGTGCCAGCACCTCTTGGGGACTAGCGGGAGCGGGGTACGAGCAGTACTTC. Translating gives CASTSWGLAGAGYEQYF.

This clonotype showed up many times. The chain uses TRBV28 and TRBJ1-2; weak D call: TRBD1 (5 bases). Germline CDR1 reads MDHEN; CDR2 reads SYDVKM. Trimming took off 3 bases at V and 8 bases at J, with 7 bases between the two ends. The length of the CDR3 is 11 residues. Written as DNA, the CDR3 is TGTGCCAGCAGTTTGACAGCGGGCTACACCTTC. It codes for CASSLTAGYTF.

The CDR3 is CSAPRTGQRETQYF. In nucleotides, the CDR3 is TGCAGTGCTCCCAGGACAGGCCAGAGGGAGACCCAGTACTTC. The V gene is TRBV20-1, the J gene TRBJ2-5, with TRBD1 identical over 7 bases. The germline V gene has CDR1 DFQATT and CDR2 SNEGSKA (reference sequence). This CDR3 has 14 amino acids. V dropped 5 bases and J dropped 5; count of bases not matched to a gene: 11.

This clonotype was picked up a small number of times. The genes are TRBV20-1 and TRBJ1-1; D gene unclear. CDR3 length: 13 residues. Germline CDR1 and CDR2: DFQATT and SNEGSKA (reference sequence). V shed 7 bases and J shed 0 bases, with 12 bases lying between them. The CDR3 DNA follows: TGCAGTGGGGAAGAGTTCATGAACACTGAAGCTTTCTTT. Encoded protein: CSGEEFMNTEAFF.

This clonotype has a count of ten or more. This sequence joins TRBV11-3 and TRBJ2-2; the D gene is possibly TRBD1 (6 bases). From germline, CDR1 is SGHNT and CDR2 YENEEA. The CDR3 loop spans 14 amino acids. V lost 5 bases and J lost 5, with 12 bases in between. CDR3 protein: CASSPNDRTGELFF. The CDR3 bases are TGTGCCAGCAGCCCGAACGACAGGACCGGGGAGCTGTTTTTT.

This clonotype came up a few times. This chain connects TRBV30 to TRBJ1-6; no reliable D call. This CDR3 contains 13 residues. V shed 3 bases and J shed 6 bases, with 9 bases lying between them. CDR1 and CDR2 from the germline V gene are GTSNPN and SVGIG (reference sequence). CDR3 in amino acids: CAWSPDPNSPLHF. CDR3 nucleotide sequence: TGTGCCTGGAGCCCAGATCCTAATTCACCCCTCCACTTT. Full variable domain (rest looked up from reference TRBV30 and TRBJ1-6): SQTIHQWPATLVQPVGSPLSLECTVEGTSNPNLYWYRQAAGRGLQLLFYSVGIGQISSEVPQNLSASRPQDRQFILSSKKLLLSDSGFYLCAWSPDPNSPLHFGNGTRLTVT.

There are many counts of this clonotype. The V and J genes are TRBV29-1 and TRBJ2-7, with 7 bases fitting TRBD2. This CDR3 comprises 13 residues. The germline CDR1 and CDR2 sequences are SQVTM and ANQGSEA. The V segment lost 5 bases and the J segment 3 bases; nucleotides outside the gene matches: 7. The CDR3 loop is CSVKAGDSYEQYF. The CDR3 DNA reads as TGCAGCGTTAAGGCGGGGGATAGCTACGAGCAGTACTTC.

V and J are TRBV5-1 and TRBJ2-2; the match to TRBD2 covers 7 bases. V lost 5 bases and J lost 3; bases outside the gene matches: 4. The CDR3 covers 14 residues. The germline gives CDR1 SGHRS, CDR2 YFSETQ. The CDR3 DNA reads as TGCGCCAGCAGATACCTAGCGGACACCGGGGAGCTGTTTTTT. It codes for CASRYLADTGELFF.

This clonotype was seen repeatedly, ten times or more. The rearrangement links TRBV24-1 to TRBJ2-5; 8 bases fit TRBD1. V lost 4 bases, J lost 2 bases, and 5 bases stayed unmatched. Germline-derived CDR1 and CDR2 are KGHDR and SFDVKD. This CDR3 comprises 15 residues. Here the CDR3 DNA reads TGTGCCACCAGTGAGCGCACAGGGGGGCAAGAGACCCAGTACTTC. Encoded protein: CATSERTGGQETQYF.

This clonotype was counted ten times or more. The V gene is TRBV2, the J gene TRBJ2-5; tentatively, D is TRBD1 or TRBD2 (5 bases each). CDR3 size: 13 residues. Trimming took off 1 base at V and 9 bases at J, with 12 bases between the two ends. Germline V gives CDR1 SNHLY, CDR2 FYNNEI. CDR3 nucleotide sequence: TGTGCCAGCAGTGAAGGGGACCGCCCGGCCCAGTACTTC. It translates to CASSEGDRPAQYF.

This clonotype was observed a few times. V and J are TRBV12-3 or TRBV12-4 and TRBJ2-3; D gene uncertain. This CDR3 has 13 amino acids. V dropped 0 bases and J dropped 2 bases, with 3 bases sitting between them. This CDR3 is CASSLATTDTQYF. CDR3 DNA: TGTGCCAGCAGTTTAGCCACCACAGATACGCAGTATTTT.

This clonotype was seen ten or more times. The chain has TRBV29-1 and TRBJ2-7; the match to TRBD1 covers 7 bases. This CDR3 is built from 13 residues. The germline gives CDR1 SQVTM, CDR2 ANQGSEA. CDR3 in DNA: TGCAGTGCGACAAGGGGACAGCAATACGAGCAGTACTTC. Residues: CSATRGQQYEQYF.

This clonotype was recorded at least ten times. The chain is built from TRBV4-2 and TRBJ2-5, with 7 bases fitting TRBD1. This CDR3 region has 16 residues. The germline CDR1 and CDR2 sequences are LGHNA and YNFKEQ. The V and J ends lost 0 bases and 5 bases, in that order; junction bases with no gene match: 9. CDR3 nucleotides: TGTGCCAGCAGCCAAGACCCGGCAGGGGGTACGGAGACCCAGTACTTC. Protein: CASSQDPAGGTETQYF.

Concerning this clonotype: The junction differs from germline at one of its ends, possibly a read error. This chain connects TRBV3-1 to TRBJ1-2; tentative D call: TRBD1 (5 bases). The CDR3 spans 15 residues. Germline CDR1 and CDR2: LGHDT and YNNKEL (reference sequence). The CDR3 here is CASSQVPGPNYGCTF. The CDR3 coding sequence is TGTGCCAGCAGCCAAGTCCCGGGACCTAACTATGGCTGCACCTTC.

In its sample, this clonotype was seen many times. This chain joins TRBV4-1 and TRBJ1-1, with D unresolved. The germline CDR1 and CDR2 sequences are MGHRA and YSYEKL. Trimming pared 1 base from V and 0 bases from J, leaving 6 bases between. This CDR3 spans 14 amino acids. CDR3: CASSQVGLNTEAFF. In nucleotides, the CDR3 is TGCGCCAGCAGCCAAGTCGGATTGAACACTGAAGCTTTCTTT.

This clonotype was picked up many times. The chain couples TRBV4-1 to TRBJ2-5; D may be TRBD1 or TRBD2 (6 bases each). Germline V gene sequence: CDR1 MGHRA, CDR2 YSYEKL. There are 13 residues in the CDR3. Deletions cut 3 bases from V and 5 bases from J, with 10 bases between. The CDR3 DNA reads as TGCGCCAGCAGCCAGGGGGGCATCGAGACCCAGTACTTC. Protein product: CASSQGGIETQYF.

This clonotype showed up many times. The CDR3 loop is CASSPAAYTGELFF. Written as DNA, the CDR3 is TGTGCCAGCAGCCCCGCGGCGTACACCGGGGAGCTGTTTTTT. This chain uses TRBV11-2 with TRBJ2-2; no definite D call. The V and J ends lost 5 bases and 3 bases respectively, with 10 bases between them. The CDR3 runs 14 residues. The V gene's germline CDR1 is SGHAT and CDR2 FQNNGV.